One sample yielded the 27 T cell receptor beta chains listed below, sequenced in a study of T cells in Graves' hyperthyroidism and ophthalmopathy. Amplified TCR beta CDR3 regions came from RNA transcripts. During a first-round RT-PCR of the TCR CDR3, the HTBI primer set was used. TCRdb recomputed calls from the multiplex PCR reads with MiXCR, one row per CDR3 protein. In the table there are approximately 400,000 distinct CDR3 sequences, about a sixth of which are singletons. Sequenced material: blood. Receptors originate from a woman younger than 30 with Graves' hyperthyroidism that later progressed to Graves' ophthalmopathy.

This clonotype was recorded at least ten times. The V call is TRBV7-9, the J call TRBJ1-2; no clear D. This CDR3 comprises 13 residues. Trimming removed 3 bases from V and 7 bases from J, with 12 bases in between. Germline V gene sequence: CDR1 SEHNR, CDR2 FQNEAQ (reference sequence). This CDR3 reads CASSFDGEGGYTF. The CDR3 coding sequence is TGTGCCAGCAGCTTCGACGGCGAGGGTGGCTACACCTTC.

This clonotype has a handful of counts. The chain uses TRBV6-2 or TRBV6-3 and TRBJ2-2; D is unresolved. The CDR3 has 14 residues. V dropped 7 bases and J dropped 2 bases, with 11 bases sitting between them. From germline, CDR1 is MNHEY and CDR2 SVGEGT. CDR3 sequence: CASNLFLNTGELFF. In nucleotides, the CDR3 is TGTGCCAGCAATCTATTCCTAAACACCGGGGAGCTGTTTTTT.

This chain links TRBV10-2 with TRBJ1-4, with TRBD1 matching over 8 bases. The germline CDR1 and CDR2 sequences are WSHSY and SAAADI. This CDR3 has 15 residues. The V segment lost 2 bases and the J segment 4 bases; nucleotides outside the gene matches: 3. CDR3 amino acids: CASSELTGGNEKLFF. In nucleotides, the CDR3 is TGCGCCAGCAGTGAGCTAACAGGGGGTAATGAAAAACTGTTTTTT.

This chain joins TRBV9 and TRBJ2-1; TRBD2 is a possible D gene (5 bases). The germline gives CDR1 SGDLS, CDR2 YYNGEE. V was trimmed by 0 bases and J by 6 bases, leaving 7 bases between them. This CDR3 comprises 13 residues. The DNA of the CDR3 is TGTGCCAGCAGCGTAGGGGAGCGCAATGAGCAGTTCTTC. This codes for CASSVGERNEQFF.

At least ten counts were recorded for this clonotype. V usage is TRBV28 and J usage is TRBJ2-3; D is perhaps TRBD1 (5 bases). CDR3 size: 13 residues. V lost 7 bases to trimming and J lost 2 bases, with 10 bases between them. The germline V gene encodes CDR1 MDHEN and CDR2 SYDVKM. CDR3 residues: CASNKGLTDTQYF. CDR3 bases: TGTGCCAGCAATAAGGGGCTCACAGATACGCAGTATTTT.

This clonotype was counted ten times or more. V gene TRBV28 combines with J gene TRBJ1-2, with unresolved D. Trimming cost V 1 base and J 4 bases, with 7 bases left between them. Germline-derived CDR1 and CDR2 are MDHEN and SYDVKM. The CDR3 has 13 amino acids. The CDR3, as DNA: TGTGCCAGCAGTTTATCCAGAAGCTATGGCTACACCTTC. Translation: CASSLSRSYGYTF.

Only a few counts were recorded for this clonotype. The CDR3 here is CATTKTSRGGRDTQYF. CDR3 DNA: TGTGCCACCACCAAAACCTCGAGAGGTGGACGGGATACGCAGTATTTT. This sequence joins TRBV6-1 and TRBJ2-3; D gene uncertain. The V end lost 10 bases, the J end lost 6 bases, and 26 bases lay between the germline ends. The CDR3 runs 16 residues. CDR1 is MNHNS and CDR2 is SASEGT in the germline V gene.

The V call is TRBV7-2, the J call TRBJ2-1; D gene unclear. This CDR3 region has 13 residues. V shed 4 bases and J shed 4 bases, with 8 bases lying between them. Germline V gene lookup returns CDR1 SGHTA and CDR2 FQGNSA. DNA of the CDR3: TGTGCCAGCAGCTCCCGGGTTTACAATGAGCAGTTCTTC. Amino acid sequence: CASSSRVYNEQFF.

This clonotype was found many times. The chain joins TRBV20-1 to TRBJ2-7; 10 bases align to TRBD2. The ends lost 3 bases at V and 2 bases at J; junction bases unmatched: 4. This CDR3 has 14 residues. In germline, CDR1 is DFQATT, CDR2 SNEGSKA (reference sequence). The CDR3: CSASFLAGAYEQYF. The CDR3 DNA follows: TGCAGTGCTAGTTTTCTAGCGGGAGCCTACGAGCAGTACTTC.

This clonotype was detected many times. The chain's CDR3 is CASSLSGFTDTQYF. As DNA, the CDR3 is TGTGCCAGCAGCTTATCCGGTTTCACAGATACGCAGTATTTT. This chain uses TRBV7-8 with TRBJ2-3; D is undetermined. The CDR3 spans 14 residues. The V end was cut by 2 bases, the J end by 2 bases, with 8 bases between. The germline V gene encodes CDR1 SGHVS and CDR2 FQNEAQ.

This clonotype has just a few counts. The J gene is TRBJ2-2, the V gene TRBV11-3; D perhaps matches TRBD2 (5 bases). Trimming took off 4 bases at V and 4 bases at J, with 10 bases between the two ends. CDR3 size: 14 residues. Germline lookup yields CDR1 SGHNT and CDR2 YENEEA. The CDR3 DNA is TGTGCCAGCAGCTCCACCCGGGGCACCGGGGAGCTGTTTTTT. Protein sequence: CASSSTRGTGELFF.

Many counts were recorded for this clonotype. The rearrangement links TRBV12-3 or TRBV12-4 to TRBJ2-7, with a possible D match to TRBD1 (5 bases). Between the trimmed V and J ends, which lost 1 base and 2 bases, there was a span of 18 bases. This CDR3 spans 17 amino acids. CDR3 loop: CASSLELYVGAAYEQYF. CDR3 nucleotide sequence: TGTGCCAGCAGTTTAGAATTGTACGTTGGGGCAGCCTACGAGCAGTACTTC.

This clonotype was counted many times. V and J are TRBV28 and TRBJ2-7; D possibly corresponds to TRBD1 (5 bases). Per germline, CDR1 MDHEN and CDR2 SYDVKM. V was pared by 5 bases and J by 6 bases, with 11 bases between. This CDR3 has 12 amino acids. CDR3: CASSVGLVEQYF. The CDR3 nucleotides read TGTGCCAGCAGTGTGGGGCTGGTCGAGCAGTACTTC.

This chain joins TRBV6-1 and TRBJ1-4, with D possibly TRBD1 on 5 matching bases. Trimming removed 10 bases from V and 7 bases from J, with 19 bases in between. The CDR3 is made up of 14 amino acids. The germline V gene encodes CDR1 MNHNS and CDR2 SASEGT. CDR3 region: CATLLDRAGEKLFF. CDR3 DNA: TGTGCCACCCTTCTTGACAGAGCGGGTGAAAAACTGTTTTTT.

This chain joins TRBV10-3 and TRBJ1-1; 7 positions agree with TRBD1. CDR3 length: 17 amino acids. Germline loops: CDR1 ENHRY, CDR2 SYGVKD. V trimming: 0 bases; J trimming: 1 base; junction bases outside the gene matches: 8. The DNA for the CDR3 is TGTGCCATCAGTGAGTCTAGGAACAGGGGCCAGAACACTGAAGCTTTCTTT. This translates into CAISESRNRGQNTEAFF.

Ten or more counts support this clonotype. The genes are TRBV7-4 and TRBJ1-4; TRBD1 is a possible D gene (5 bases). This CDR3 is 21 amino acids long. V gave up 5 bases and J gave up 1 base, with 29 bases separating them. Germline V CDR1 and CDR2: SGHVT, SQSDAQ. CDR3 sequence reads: CASSEDAHRTSHDETNEKLFF. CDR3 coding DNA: TGTGCCAGCAGCGAAGACGCCCACAGGACATCACACGATGAAACTAATGAAAAACTGTTTTTT.

The CDR3 reads CASSRRGYEQFF. In DNA form, the CDR3 reads TGTGCCAGCAGTCGCAGGGGTTATGAGCAGTTCTTC. The rearrangement links TRBV28 to TRBJ2-1, with D maybe TRBD1 (6 bases). The CDR3 loop spans 12 amino acids. The V end was cut by 5 bases, the J end by 8 bases, with 10 bases between. Germline CDR1 reads MDHEN; CDR2 reads SYDVKM.

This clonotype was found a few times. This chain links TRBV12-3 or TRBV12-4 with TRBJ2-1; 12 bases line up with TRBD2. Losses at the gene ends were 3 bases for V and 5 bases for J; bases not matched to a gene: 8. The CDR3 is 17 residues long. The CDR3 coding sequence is TGTGCCAGCAGTTTGAGCTACGGGACTAGCGGGCACAATGAGCAGTTCTTC. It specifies CASSLSYGTSGHNEQFF.

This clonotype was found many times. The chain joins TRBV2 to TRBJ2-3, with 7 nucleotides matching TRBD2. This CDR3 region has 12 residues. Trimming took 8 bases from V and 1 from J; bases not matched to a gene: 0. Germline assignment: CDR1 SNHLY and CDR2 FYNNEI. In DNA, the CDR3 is TGTGCCAGCGCGGGGGGCACAGATACGCAGTATTTT. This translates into CASAGGTDTQYF.

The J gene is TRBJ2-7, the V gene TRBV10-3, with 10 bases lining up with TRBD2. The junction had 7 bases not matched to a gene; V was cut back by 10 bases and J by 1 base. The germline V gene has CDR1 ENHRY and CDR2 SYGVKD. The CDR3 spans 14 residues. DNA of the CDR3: TGTGCCAGCGCCGGGACTAGCGAGTCCTACGAGCAGTACTTC. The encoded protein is CASAGTSESYEQYF.

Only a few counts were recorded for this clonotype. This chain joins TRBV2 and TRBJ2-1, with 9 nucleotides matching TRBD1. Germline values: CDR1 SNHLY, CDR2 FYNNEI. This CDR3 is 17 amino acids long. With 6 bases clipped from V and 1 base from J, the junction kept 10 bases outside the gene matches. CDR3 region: CASSWPDRGISYNEQFF. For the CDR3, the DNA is TGTGCCAGCAGCTGGCCGGACAGGGGAATTTCCTACAATGAGCAGTTCTTC.

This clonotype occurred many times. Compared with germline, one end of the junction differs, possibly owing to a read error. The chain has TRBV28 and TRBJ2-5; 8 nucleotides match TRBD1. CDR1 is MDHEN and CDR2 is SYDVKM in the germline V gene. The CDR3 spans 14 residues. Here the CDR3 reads CASSPDRAQESQYF. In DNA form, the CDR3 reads TGTGCCAGCAGCCCGGACAGGGCCCAAGAGAGCCAGTACTTC. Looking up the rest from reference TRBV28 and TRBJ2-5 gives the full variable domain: DVKVTQSSRYLVKRTGEKVFLECVQDMDHENMFWYRQDPGLGLRLIYFSYDVKMKEKGDIPEGYSVSREKKERFSLILESASTNQTSMYLCASSPDRAQESQYFGPGTRLLVL.

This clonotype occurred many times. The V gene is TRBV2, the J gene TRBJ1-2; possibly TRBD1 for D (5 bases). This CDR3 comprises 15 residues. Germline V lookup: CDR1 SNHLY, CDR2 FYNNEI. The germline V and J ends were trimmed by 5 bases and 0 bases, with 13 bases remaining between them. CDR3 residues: CASSRDVQANYGYTF. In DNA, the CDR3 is TGTGCCAGCAGTCGGGACGTCCAAGCTAACTATGGCTACACCTTC.

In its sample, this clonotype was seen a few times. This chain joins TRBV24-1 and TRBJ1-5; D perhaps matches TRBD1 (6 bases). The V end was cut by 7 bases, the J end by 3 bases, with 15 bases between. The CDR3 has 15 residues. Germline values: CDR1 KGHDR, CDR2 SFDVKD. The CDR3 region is CATSPSGTHNQPQHF. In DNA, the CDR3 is TGTGCCACCAGCCCCTCCGGGACACACAATCAGCCCCAGCATTTT.

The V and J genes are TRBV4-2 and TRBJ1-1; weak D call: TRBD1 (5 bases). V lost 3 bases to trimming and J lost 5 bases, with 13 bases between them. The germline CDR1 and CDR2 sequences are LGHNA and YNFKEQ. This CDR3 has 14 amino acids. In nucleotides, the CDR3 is TGTGCCAGCAGCCAGGGGGGGGTGGGAACTGAAGCTTTCTTT. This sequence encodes CASSQGGVGTEAFF.

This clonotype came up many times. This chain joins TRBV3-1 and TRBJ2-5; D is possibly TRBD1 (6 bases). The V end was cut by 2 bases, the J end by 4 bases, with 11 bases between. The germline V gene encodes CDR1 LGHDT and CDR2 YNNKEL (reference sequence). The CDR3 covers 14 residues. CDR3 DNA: TGTGCCAGCAGCCAACCAGGGGTAACAGAGACCCAGTACTTC. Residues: CASSQPGVTETQYF.

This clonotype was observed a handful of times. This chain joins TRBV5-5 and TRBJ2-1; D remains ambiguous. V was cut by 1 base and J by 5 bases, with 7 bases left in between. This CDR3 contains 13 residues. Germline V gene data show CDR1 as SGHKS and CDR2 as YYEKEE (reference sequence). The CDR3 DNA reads TGTGCCAGCAGCTTGCAGGCCCACAATGAGCAGTTCTTC. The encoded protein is CASSLQAHNEQFF.